This entry is about one T cell receptor (beta chain). The antigen remains undetermined. This specimen belongs to a study of T cell responses to AZD1222 COVID-19 vaccine. Measured with immunoSEQ multiplex PCR; TCRdb has only the in-frame clones, and not every one. Among some 160,000 clones listed, 80% to 95% were seen once. Deletions cut 3 bases from V and 3 bases from J, with 11 bases between. CDR3 length: 14 residues. Germline CDR1 and CDR2: LNHDA and SQIVND (reference sequence). Study-level points and caveats: In a largely white British group with more females than males, clonal diversity was possibly underestimated.

The chain uses TRBV19 and TRBJ1-1, with a weak D call TRBD1 (6 bases). This TCR was recovered from an adult in good health. Specimen: peripheral blood, collected on day 0 of AZD1222 vaccination. The CDR3 sequence is CASSMNPGDTEAFF. In nucleotides, the CDR3 is TGTGCCAGTAGTATGAACCCAGGGGACACTGAAGCTTTCTTT.